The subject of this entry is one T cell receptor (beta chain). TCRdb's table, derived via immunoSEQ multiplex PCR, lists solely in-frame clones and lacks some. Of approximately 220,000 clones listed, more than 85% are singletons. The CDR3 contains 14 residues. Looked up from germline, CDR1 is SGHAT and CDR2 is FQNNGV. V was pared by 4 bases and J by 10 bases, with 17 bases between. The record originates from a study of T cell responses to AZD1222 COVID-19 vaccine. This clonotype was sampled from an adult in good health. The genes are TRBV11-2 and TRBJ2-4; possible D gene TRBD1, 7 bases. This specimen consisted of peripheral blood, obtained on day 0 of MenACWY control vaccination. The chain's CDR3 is CASSSGGEGAIQYF. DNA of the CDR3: TGTGCCAGCAGCTCCGGGGGTGAGGGGGCAATTCAGTACTTC.